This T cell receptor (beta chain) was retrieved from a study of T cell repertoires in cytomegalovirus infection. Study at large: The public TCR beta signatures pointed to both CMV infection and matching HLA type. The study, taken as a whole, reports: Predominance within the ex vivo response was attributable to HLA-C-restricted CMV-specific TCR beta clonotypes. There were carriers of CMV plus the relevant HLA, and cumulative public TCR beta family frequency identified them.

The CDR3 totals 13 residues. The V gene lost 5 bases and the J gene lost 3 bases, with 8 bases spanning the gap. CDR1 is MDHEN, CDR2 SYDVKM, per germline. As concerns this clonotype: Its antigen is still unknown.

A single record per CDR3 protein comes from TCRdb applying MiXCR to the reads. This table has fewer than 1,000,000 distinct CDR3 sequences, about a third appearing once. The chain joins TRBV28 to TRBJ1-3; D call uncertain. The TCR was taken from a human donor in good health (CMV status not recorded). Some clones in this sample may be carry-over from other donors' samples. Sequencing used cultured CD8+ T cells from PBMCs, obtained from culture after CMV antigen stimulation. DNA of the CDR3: TGTGCCAGCAGTCCCGACAATGGAAACACCATATATTTT. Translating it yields CASSPDNGNTIYF.